The 9 T cell receptor beta chains in this list originate from one sample, sequenced in a study of radiation and T cells in renal cell carcinoma. Specified time point: blood 4 weeks post-SBRT, at nephrectomy. The treatment: 15 Gy SBRT to primary tumor, nephrectomy 4 weeks later. TCRdb's copy holds only in-frame clones and misses some; the assay was immunoSEQ multiplex PCR. The sample consists of over 60,000 clones, over 65% of them appearing once. The input for sequencing was blood, taken from a patient whose treatment included radiotherapy and nephrectomy. The receptors come from a woman aged 60-75 years with renal cell carcinoma.

This clone was recorded many times. V is TRBV14 and J is TRBJ2-7; TRBD1 is a possible D gene (5 bases). Deletions cut 5 bases from V and 2 bases from J, with 10 bases between. CDR1 and CDR2 from the germline V gene are SGHDN and FVKESK. The CDR3 covers 13 residues. The CDR3 DNA is TGTGCCAGCAGCTCAGGGATGACCTACGAGCAGTACTTC. Translation: CASSSGMTYEQYF. The whole variable domain, remainder taken from reference TRBV14 and TRBJ2-7, is EAGVTQFPSHSVIEKGQTVTLRCDPISGHDNLYWYRRVMGKEIKFLLHFVKESKQDESGMPNNRFLAERTGGTYSTLKVQPAELEDSGVYFCASSSGMTYEQYFGPGTRLTVT.

This chain connects TRBV7-2 to TRBJ2-4; tentatively, D is TRBD1 (6 bases). V lost 2 bases to trimming and J lost 2 bases, with 10 bases between them. Germline CDR1 SGHTA, CDR2 FQGNSA. The CDR3 extends over 15 amino acids. The chain's CDR3 is CASSLLGGSKNIQYF. The CDR3 region has the DNA TGTGCCAGCAGCTTACTAGGGGGTTCCAAAAACATTCAGTACTTC.

In this sample, this clone turned up a few times. This sequence joins TRBV2 and TRBJ1-6; D remains unclear. The CDR3 is 14 residues long. V dropped 4 bases and J dropped 0 bases, with 4 bases sitting between them. Germline values: CDR1 SNHLY, CDR2 FYNNEI. The DNA for the CDR3 is TGTGCCAGCAGTGGGGGCTCCTATAATTCACCCCTCCACTTT. Its translation is CASSGGSYNSPLHF.

This chain joins TRBV28 and TRBJ1-4, with 10 bases identical to TRBD1. Germline-derived CDR1 and CDR2 are MDHEN and SYDVKM. The CDR3 sequence is 15 residues long. V shed 4 bases and J 8 bases; nucleotides not matched to a gene: 7. CDR3 in DNA: TGTGCCAGCAGTTACCAGACAGGGGGCTCGGAAAAACTGTTTTTT. Translation: CASSYQTGGSEKLFF.

This chain uses TRBV30 with TRBJ2-7; maybe TRBD2 (5 bases). Germline CDR1 reads GTSNPN; CDR2 reads SVGIG (reference sequence). Trimming took 0 bases from V and 3 from J, leaving 12 bases between them. CDR3 size: 14 residues. CDR3 residues: CAWSVLGNDYEQYF. The CDR3 coding sequence is TGTGCCTGGAGTGTACTAGGCAATGACTACGAGCAGTACTTC.

The rearrangement joins TRBV5-1 to TRBJ2-7; D not resolved. Germline V gene sequence: CDR1 SGHRS, CDR2 YFSETQ. Trimming left V 2 bases short and J 3 bases short, with 9 bases between. The CDR3 extends over 13 amino acids. The CDR3 DNA is TGCGCCAGCAGCTTCCCGACAAGCTACGAGCAGTACTTC. Its translation: CASSFPTSYEQYF.

In this sample, this clone turned up a few times. V gene TRBV9 combines with J gene TRBJ1-1; TRBD1 matches 7 bases. V lost 3 bases and J lost 7; bases outside the gene matches: 6. Germline V gene sequence: CDR1 SGDLS, CDR2 YYNGEE. This CDR3 comprises 13 residues. The CDR3 sequence is CASSAETGLEAFF. The CDR3 region has the DNA TGTGCCAGCAGCGCCGAGACAGGGCTTGAAGCTTTCTTT.

This chain joins TRBV30 and TRBJ1-1, with TRBD1 as a possible D gene (5 bases). This CDR3 spans 13 amino acids. V was cut by 8 bases and J by 1 base, with 14 bases left in between. Germline V gives CDR1 GTSNPN, CDR2 SVGIG (reference sequence). CDR3 nucleotides: TGTGCCACAACCAGGGATCCGAACACTGAAGCTTTCTTT. It yields the protein CATTRDPNTEAFF.

The chain recombines TRBV5-4 with TRBJ2-2, with 14 bases fitting TRBD2. Germline lookup yields CDR1 SGHNT and CDR2 YYREEE (reference sequence). The CDR3 extends over 16 amino acids. J gave up 6 bases and V 3 bases, and 4 bases lay outside the gene matches. CDR3 protein: CASSSRTSGRSGELFF. The DNA for the CDR3 is TGTGCCAGCAGCTCCCGGACTAGCGGGAGGTCCGGGGAGCTGTTTTTT.